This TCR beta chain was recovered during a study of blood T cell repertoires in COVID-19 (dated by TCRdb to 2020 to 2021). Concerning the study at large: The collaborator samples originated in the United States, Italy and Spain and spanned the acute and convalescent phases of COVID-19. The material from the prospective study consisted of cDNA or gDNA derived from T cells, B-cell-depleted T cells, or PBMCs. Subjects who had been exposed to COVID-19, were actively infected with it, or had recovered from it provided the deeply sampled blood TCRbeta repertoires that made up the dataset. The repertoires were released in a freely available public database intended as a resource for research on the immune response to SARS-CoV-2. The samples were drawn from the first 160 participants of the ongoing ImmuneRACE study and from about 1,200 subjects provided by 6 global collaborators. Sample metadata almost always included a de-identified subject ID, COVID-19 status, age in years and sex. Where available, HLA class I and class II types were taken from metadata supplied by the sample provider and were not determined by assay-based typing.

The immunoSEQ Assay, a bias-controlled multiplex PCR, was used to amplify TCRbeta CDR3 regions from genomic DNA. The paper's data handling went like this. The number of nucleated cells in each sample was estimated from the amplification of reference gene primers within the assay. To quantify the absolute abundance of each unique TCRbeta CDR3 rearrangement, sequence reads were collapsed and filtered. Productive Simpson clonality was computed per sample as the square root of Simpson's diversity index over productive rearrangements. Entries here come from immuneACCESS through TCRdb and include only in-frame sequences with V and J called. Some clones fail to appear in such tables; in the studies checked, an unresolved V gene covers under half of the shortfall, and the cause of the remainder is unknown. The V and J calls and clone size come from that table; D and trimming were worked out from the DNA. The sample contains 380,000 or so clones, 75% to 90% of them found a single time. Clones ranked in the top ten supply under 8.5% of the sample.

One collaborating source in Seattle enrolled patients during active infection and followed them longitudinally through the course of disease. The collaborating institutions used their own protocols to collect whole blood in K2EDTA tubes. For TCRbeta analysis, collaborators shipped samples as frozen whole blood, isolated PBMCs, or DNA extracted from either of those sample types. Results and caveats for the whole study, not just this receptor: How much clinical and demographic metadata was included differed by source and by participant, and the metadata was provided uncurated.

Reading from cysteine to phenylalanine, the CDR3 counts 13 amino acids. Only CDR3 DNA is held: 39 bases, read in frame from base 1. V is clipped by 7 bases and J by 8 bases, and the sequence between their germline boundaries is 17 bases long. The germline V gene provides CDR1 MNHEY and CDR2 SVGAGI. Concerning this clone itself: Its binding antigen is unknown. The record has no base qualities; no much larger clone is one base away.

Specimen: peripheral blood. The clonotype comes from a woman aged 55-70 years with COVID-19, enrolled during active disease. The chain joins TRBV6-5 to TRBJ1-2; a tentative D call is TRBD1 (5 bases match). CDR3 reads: CASTLGQGGGYTF. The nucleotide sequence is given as TGTGCCAGCACCCTCGGGCAGGGTGGAGGCTACACCTTC.